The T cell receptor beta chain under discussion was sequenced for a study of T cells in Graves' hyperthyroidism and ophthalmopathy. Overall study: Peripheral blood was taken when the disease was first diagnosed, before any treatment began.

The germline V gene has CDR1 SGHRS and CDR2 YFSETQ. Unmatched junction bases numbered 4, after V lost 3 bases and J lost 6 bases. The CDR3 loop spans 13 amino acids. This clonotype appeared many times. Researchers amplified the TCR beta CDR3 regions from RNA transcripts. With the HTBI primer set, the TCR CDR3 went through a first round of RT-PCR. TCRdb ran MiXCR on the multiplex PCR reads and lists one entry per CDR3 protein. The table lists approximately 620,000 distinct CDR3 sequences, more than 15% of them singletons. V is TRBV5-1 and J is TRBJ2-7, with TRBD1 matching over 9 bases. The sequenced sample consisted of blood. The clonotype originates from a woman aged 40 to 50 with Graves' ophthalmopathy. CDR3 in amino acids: CASSWDRDLEQYF. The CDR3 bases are TGCGCCAGCAGCTGGGACAGGGACCTCGAGCAGTACTTC.